This T cell receptor beta chain came from a study of shared clonotypes between healthy human individuals. Study findings and constraints: Despite large depth, sorted-subset datasets appeared incompletely sequenced. Estimated richness values were generally larger in naive subsets than in memory subsets. Naive CD4 clonotype sharing across a handful of donors was approximately 5%.

An approximately 180 ng quantity of DNA, roughly 30,000 T cell genomes, went into the sorted-subset replicate PCRs. Sequenced by immunoSEQ multiplex PCR; TCRdb stores in-frame clones only, minus some. The table lists about 1 million clones, approximately 76% of them singletons. As for this clone: Its antigen is not known. The conserved phenylalanine or tryptophan is not found at the CDR3 terminus, so this likely reflects a read error. No DNA is shown, since the ends of the CDR3 on it are uncertain; the CDR3 is the one TCRdb lists.

The CDR3 comprises 16 residues, both ends counted. The sequence came from a man aged 18-30 years in good health. The chain joins TRBV21-1 to TRBJ1-6; TRBD1, the table's D call, lacks a check against the DNA. TRBV21-1 is tagged as a pseudogene. Sequencing was performed on memory CD4+ T cells sorted from blood. Sample subset: CD45RA-negative fraction. The CDR3 here is CASSNKKGQRGTGGFS.